The clone carrying this TCR beta chain showed up just a few times. Its antigen is unidentified. The junction departs from the called germline gene at one end, perhaps through a read error. CDR1 is ENHRY and CDR2 is SYGVKD in the germline V gene. This CDR3 is 13 amino acids long. A single run covered 15-18 subjects with over 190 million TCR-beta sequences. TCRdb passed the 5' RACE reads through MiXCR, listing each CDR3 protein once. The top ten clones hold about 6% of a sample with more than 45,000 distinct CDR3 sequences, about 3.5% of them seen once. Unsorted libraries came from 2 million PBMCs stored at -80 °C. This sample is part of a study of neurological immune-mediated disorders. Overall study findings and caveats: None of the CDR3 amino acid sequences of expanded clones recurred across subjects, suggesting private repertoires in all groups. The most TCR clonal expansion was seen in HTLV-1-associated myelopathy, and the least was seen in multiple sclerosis, which fell below healthy controls.

This chain connects TRBV10-3 to TRBJ1-5, with no clear D. The sample was PBMCs. The clonotype was recovered from a man aged 35-49 years with multiple sclerosis. As DNA, the CDR3 is TGTGCCATCAGCGAGGCCAGCAATCAGCCCCAGAATTTT. The encoded protein is CAISEASNQPQNF.